This T cell receptor beta chain stems from a study of blood T cells in healthy people across ages. The CDR3 contains 14 residues. With 0 bases removed from V and 4 bases from J, the gap between germline ends came to 10 bases. Worth noting for this clonotype: No antigen is known for it.

Together with a sample-barcoded 5' primer, a J-beta primer mix was included in a second PCR lasting about 6 to 11 cycles. No fewer than 3 million CDR3-containing paired-end reads came from each sample. Each CDR3 protein is one row after TCRdb ran MiXCR on the 5' RACE reads. The data show about 830,000 distinct CDR3 sequences, approximately 59% seen once. Study results and caveats: Higher diversity and more naive CD4+ cells were features of long-lived donors, compared to aged donors. Researchers deemed the diversity estimates from one million T cells underestimates.

In terms of origin and age, donors were healthy Caucasian individuals from Russia aged about 6 to 90. The chain has TRBV12-3 or TRBV12-4 and TRBJ2-7; D ambiguous. Sequencing was done on a sample of blood. This sequence was found in a man aged 25 to 45 in good health. The CDR3 region is CASSLAAVRYEQYF. The CDR3 DNA follows: TGTGCCAGCAGTTTAGCGGCGGTACGGTACGAGCAGTACTTC.